The 22 T cell receptor beta chains below were found in one sample sequenced in a study of CD8 T cells in Susac syndrome. Random-hexamer reverse transcription was applied to roughly 0.5 to 1 ug RNA. TCRdb reprocessed the immunoSEQ multiplex PCR reads with MiXCR, giving one entry per CDR3 protein. The sample yields about 300,000 distinct CDR3 sequences, approximately 84% seen once. The material sequenced was CD8+ T cells from PBMCs. These receptor sequences come from a human donor with multiple sclerosis.

This chain joins TRBV28 and TRBJ2-5; TRBD2 matches 14 bases. Looked up from germline, CDR1 is MDHEN and CDR2 is SYDVKM. CDR3 length: 19 amino acids. Unmatched junction bases numbered 10, after V lost 3 bases and J lost 1 base. The CDR3 loop reads CASSFVPGLAGVSQETQYF. CDR3 nucleotide sequence: TGTGCCAGCAGTTTCGTTCCGGGACTAGCGGGAGTAAGCCAAGAGACCCAGTACTTC.

This clonotype showed up just once. The chain couples TRBV12-3 or TRBV12-4 to TRBJ2-1; 8 nucleotides match TRBD1. The trim removed 3 bases at V and 8 bases at J, leaving 9 bases unmatched. This CDR3 has 15 residues. The CDR3 coding sequence is TGTGCCAGCAGTTTGTTGGAGGACAGGGACTATGAGCAGTTCTTC. The encoded protein is CASSLLEDRDYEQFF.

The chain recombines TRBV29-1 with TRBJ1-3; no reliable D call. There are 14 residues in the CDR3. Per germline, CDR1 SQVTM and CDR2 ANQGSEA. V lost 7 bases to trimming and J lost 10 bases, with 23 bases between them. CDR3 bases: TGCAGCGCTTTACCTTCGGGCGGTGGGCGGACCATATATTTT. It translates to CSALPSGGGRTIYF.

The chain combines TRBV15 with TRBJ2-7; D is unresolved. Trimming removed 5 bases from V and 3 bases from J, with 8 bases in between. This CDR3 spans 12 amino acids. In germline, CDR1 is LNHNV, CDR2 YYDKDF (reference sequence). The CDR3 is CATSLPSYEQYF. The CDR3, as DNA: TGTGCCACCAGCCTCCCGAGCTACGAGCAGTACTTC.

CDR3 region: CASSYSMDKGNTETQYF. CDR3 DNA sequence: TGTGCCAGCAGTTACTCAATGGACAAAGGGAACACAGAGACCCAGTACTTC. The chain is built from TRBV6-5 and TRBJ2-5; D may be TRBD1 (5 bases). Trimming took off 0 bases at V and 4 bases at J, with 18 bases between the two ends. The CDR3 consists of 17 residues. Germline lookup yields CDR1 MNHEY and CDR2 SVGAGI.

DNA for the CDR3: TGTGCCAGCAGCCAAGAGGGAGTTGAAGCTTTCTTT. It specifies CASSQEGVEAFF. This rearrangement joins TRBV14 to TRBJ1-1; D is ambiguous. V was clipped by 0 bases and J by 7 bases, with 6 bases between them. Germline CDR1 is SGHDN and CDR2 is FVKESK. The length of the CDR3 is 12 residues.

This clonotype was picked up one time. The chain carries TRBV7-9 and TRBJ2-1; 7 bases align to TRBD2. The CDR3 covers 14 residues. CDR1 is SEHNR and CDR2 is FQNEAQ in the germline V gene (reference sequence). The junction had 6 bases not matched to a gene; V was cut back by 5 bases and J by 5 bases. The chain's CDR3 is CASSTRLADNEQFF. The CDR3 coding sequence is TGTGCCAGCAGCACGCGACTAGCCGACAATGAGCAGTTCTTC.

This chain connects TRBV19 to TRBJ2-1, with D tentatively TRBD2 (5 bases). Between the trimmed V and J ends, which lost 7 bases and 6 bases, there was a span of 19 bases. Germline lookup yields CDR1 LNHDA and CDR2 SQIVND (reference sequence). This CDR3 contains 15 residues. This CDR3 reads CASTSLRGNLNEQFF. The CDR3, as DNA: TGTGCCAGTACCTCATTACGAGGGAACCTCAATGAGCAGTTCTTC.

The chain recombines TRBV7-9 with TRBJ2-3; D ambiguous. The germline gives CDR1 SEHNR, CDR2 FQNEAQ (reference sequence). The CDR3 consists of 14 residues. Between the trimmed V and J ends, which lost 0 bases and 6 bases, there was a span of 10 bases. CDR3 DNA: TGTGCCAGCAGCTTAGCCCGAGCAGCTGATACGCAGTATTTT. Translated, it gives CASSLARAADTQYF.

The CDR3 bases are TGTGCCAGCAGCTTAGGCGGGGAAAGCTATGGCTACACCTTC. This encodes CASSLGGESYGYTF. The chain has TRBV7-9 and TRBJ1-2; no reliable D call. Germline CDR1 SEHNR, CDR2 FQNEAQ (reference sequence). With 1 base removed from V and 4 bases from J, the gap between germline ends came to 10 bases. This CDR3 has 14 amino acids.

The chain employs TRBV28 and TRBJ2-5, with D possibly being TRBD2 (5 bases). Germline assignment: CDR1 MDHEN and CDR2 SYDVKM. V was shortened by 5 bases and J by 5 bases, with 21 bases between the two germline ends. This CDR3 contains 16 residues. The CDR3 DNA sequence: TGTGCCAGCAGTCCACCCCCCGGGGAACGGAAGGAGACCCAGTACTTC. Amino acids: CASSPPPGERKETQYF.

The chain employs TRBV20-1 and TRBJ2-7; 8 bases align to TRBD2. CDR3 size: 16 residues. CDR1 is DFQATT, CDR2 SNEGSKA, per germline (reference sequence). V was pared by 0 bases and J by 4 bases, with 11 bases of the junction left unmatched. As DNA, the CDR3 is TGCAGTGCTAGAGATCCTGCCAGCGGGAGAAATTACGAGCAGTACTTC. The encoded protein is CSARDPASGRNYEQYF.

A few counts support this clonotype. This chain joins TRBV6-1 and TRBJ2-1; either TRBD1 or TRBD2 may fit D (5 bases each). CDR1 MNHNS and CDR2 SASEGT come from the germline V gene. Trimming took 6 bases from V and 3 from J, leaving 18 bases between them. The CDR3 is made up of 16 amino acids. This chain's CDR3 is CASSRTGASGYNEQFF. The CDR3 DNA reads TGTGCCAGCAGCAGAACCGGGGCGAGTGGCTACAATGAGCAGTTCTTC.

V gene TRBV28 combines with J gene TRBJ2-3; D might be TRBD1 (6 bases). The CDR3 is made up of 14 amino acids. Germline CDR1 and CDR2: MDHEN and SYDVKM. Trimming removed 6 bases at V and 0 bases at J, with 10 bases between. The CDR3 DNA reads TGTGCCAGCAGCGCGGACAGTAGCACAGATACGCAGTATTTT. Its protein is CASSADSSTDTQYF.

V is TRBV5-5 and J is TRBJ2-1, with D tentatively TRBD1 or TRBD2 (6 bases each). The germline V gene encodes CDR1 SGHKS and CDR2 YYEKEE (reference sequence). The V end lost 5 bases, the J end lost 1 base, and 25 bases lay between the germline ends. The CDR3 has 19 amino acids. The CDR3, as DNA: TGTGCCAGCAGTTCTCGTCGCGCCATCGAAGGGGGGTCCTACAATGAGCAGTTCTTC. Amino acid sequence: CASSSRRAIEGGSYNEQFF.

The J gene is TRBJ2-2, the V gene TRBV29-1, with D possibly called TRBD1 or TRBD2 (5 bases each). The germline gives CDR1 SQVTM, CDR2 ANQGSEA. The length of the CDR3 is 14 residues. The CDR3 reads CSIRDGKNTGELFF. In DNA form, the CDR3 reads TGCAGTATCCGGGACGGGAAGAACACCGGGGAGCTGTTTTTT.

The V and J genes are TRBV10-3 and TRBJ2-1, with 8 nucleotides matching TRBD2. Germline CDR1 is ENHRY and CDR2 is SYGVKD. Trimming cost V 5 bases and J 0 bases; bases outside gene matches: 6. There are 16 residues in the CDR3. CDR3 nucleotide sequence: TGTGCCATCAGTCCGACTAGCGAAGGCTCCTACAATGAGCAGTTCTTC. Translated: CAISPTSEGSYNEQFF.

The CDR3 coding sequence is TGTGCCGTCGGGCGACAGGGGAGGGCTCATCAGCCCCAGCATTTT. Translation gives CAVGRQGRAHQPQHF. This chain links TRBV28 with TRBJ1-5; 8 bases line up with TRBD1. Germline assignment: CDR1 MDHEN and CDR2 SYDVKM. Unmatched junction bases numbered 14, after V lost 11 bases and J lost 5 bases. The CDR3 covers 15 residues.

CDR3 amino acids: CALSRLYQETQYF. The CDR3 DNA follows: TGTGCCCTTTCGCGGCTATACCAAGAGACCCAGTACTTC. The chain links TRBV7-9 to TRBJ2-5, with D unresolved. Germline CDR1 is SEHNR and CDR2 is FQNEAQ (reference sequence). The length of the CDR3 is 13 residues. The ends were cut back, 11 bases at V and 0 bases at J, with 13 bases in the middle. Variable domain in full (rest from reference TRBV7-9 and TRBJ2-5): DTGVSQNPRHKITKRGQNVTFRCDPISEHNRLYWYRQTLGQGPEFLTYFQNEAQLEKSRLLSDRFSAERPKGSFSTLEIQRTEQGDSAMYLCALSRLYQETQYFGPGTRLLVL.

The CDR3 region has the DNA TGTGCCAGCAGCTTTGGACAGGGTTTGGAGACCCAGTACTTC. Its translation: CASSFGQGLETQYF. The chain joins TRBV7-9 to TRBJ2-5, with 8 positions matching TRBD1. This CDR3 comprises 14 residues. Germline V gene data show CDR1 as SEHNR and CDR2 as FQNEAQ (reference sequence). V was pared by 3 bases and J by 5 bases, with 5 bases of the junction left unmatched.

The V and J genes are TRBV29-1 and TRBJ2-7, with a tentative D call TRBD2 (5 bases). Looked up from germline, CDR1 is SQVTM and CDR2 is ANQGSEA. The V end was cut by 7 bases, the J end by 6 bases, with 10 bases between. This CDR3 is built from 10 residues. CDR3 coding DNA: TGCAGCGCAGGCGGGTCCGAGCAGTACTTC. Translated: CSAGGSEQYF.

V gene TRBV12-3 or TRBV12-4 combines with J gene TRBJ1-4, with D tentatively TRBD1 (5 bases). Between the trimmed V and J ends, which lost 6 bases and 5 bases, there was a span of 16 bases. This CDR3 spans 15 amino acids. The CDR3 spells CASSRSGGSNEKLFF. CDR3 coding DNA: TGTGCCAGCAGCCGTAGTGGGGGGTCGAATGAAAAACTGTTTTTT.